This TCR beta chain originates from a study of cytomegalovirus exposure and HLA in healthy donors (dated by TCRdb to the late 2010s). Notes on the research overall: An earlier analysis of roughly 500 of the donors reported about 280 Gb of sequence data and roughly 120 million unique TCR beta sequences obtained from approximately 180 million T cells. An early release that covered fewer than 750 HLA-typed donors contained approximately 300 gigabases of sequencing data and around 85 million unique TCR sequences. The genetic ancestry cluster associated with self-reported Caucasian donors included 81% of the 300 to 450 genotyped donors. The study was designed to test whether signatures of past pathogen exposure could be identified by cataloging public T cell receptors. Using immunosequencing, the study profiled T cell repertoires from 500 to 800 subjects and related those repertoires to cytomegalovirus serostatus. Along with the approximately 650-subject first cohort, a separate validation cohort of 120 different subjects was used. To predict cytomegalovirus infection status, the study brought together high-throughput TCR immunosequencing, statistical association of individual TCRs with disease status, and machine learning. A later analysis re-examined previously published TCR beta repertoires from 500 to 700 donors and added high-resolution HLA genotyping to investigate patterns of TCR occurrence. Rather than drawing on any new phenotypic data, the later analysis identified candidate immune exposures from TCR beta sequences and the way those sequences occurred across donors. In an earlier analysis of 587 of the donors, high-throughput TCR beta sequencing was used to judge whether each TCR beta V gene segment behaved as functional or pseudogenic. Donor age, sex, ethnicity and CMV serostatus were compiled together with the repertoire data. A later genetic analysis used genome-wide SNP genotypes for about 65% of the 666 donors, treating that subset as a discovery cohort. Every repertoire in the discovery cohort had been generated on one and the same sequencing platform. HLA typing covered class I and class II loci at four-digit resolution. Typing coverage varied by locus: roughly 620-630 donors for A, B, C, DRB1 and DQB1; roughly 560 for DQA1; some 610 for DPA1; 400 to 480 for DPB1. Because of strong linkage in the cohort, roughly five DR-DQ haplotypes were treated as single units for association and clustering. Among around 400 genotyped donors of the cohort, an average of approximately 220,000 unique TCR beta nucleotide sequences was sequenced per donor, of which roughly 17% were non-productive. The investigation overall reported the following: When HLA alleles, especially DR and DQ, strongly co-occurred, attributing TCR associations to individual alleles was difficult. A further reported finding was that TCR beta sequences accurately predicted the HLA-A and HLA-B alleles for most subjects in the first cohort. In a later genetic analysis, fewer N-insertions in productive TCRs were reported among donors in an Asian-associated ancestry cluster than the 666-donor mean. In both the original and validation cohorts, the classifier was reported to diagnose cytomegalovirus status with high specificity and sensitivity. A cluster of highly shared sequence variants was judged likely to be a technical artifact of the sequencing pipeline. Several of the top co-occurrence clusters appeared to be linked to parvovirus B19, influenza, CMV and Epstein-Barr virus, according to a later analysis. In the study, around 160 TCR beta chains were listed as associated with cytomegalovirus. Specific HLA alleles were associated with 18,000 or so TCR beta sequences at a false discovery rate of 0.05 in a later analysis. Across donors, most TCR sequences were observed very rarely, whereas some public TCRs were present in many individuals. In a later analysis, most CMV-associated TCR beta chains were found to appear HLA-restricted, with HLA associations seemingly driven largely by CMV exposure. In a later analysis, the rate of TCR association differed among HLA loci, with DRB1 alleles having the most associated TCRs and HLA-C alleles having the fewest. The 87-base-pair reads could not distinguish some IMGT-functional V segments, including TRBV6-2 and TRBV6-3, so those segments were excluded. It was suggested by the authors that the approach could potentially be generalized to other disease states and immunological phenotypes. A later genetic analysis associated a missense DCLRE1C variant with V-gene and J-gene trimming of TCR beta chains, and an independent cohort replicated the association. CMV serostatus was the only immune exposure information available for the cohort. Correlated functional status among segregating V segments might reflect linkage disequilibrium, but an unknown experimental factor could not be ruled out. Roughly uniform sequencing depth across donors was assumed in presence/absence analyses, although this assumption may not hold. In vitro tests confirmed that a few of the cytomegalovirus-associated TCR beta chains recognize cytomegalovirus antigens. Because HLA typing was missing for some donors at each locus, association tests included only the typed subset. Compared with equally common non-associated chains, HLA-associated TCR beta chains in a later analysis were more clonally expanded and had lower generation probabilities. An earlier analysis of some 560 of the donors showed that most TCR beta V segments appeared in productive rearrangements either about 90% or about 30% of the time, which broadly matched IMGT annotations. Seventeen rarely observed V segments, including chromosome 9 orphons, were excluded from the earlier analysis of several hundred of the donors because counts were too low. This cohort had only TCR beta chains sequenced, and the lack of alpha or paired-chain data limited which features could be detected.

Library generation was performed with the immunoSEQ multiplex PCR assay. A mixture of 60 forward primers for TCR Vbeta segments and 13 reverse primers for TCR Jbeta segments was used in the multiplex PCR. The CDR3 region of rearranged TCR beta genes was amplified from genomic DNA with a multiplex PCR assay. The Illumina HiSeq System was used to sequence the amplified TCR beta libraries as 87-base-pair reads. As for how the authors treated the data: In a later analysis, roughly 80 million unique TCR beta chains were counted across the roughly 670 repertoires, and approximately 11 million of these chains were shared by at least two donors. Raw reads were error-corrected and collapsed into unique sequences with a nearest-neighbor algorithm that merged closely related sequences to remove PCR and sequencing errors. V, D and J gene segments were assigned by aligning CDR3 sequences to IMGT reference sequences. For a sequence to be retained, a match of at least six nucleotides to both a V gene segment and a J gene segment was required. Rearrangements were classified as productive when the CDR3 lacked stop codons and remained in frame with V and J, and all other rearrangements were classified as non-productive. CDR3 was defined according to IMGT convention as the region running from the second conserved V-encoded cysteine to the conserved J-encoded phenylalanine. The earlier analysis of approximately 590 of the donors excluded any sequence lacking an unambiguous match to a single V gene segment. An earlier analysis of some 610 of the donors called V segments functional above 56.7% productive rearrangements and segregating when the between-donor standard deviation exceeded 5%. To diagnose cytomegalovirus status from the catalog of TCR beta chain sequences, a statistical classification framework was built. A later analysis assigned V and J genes by comparing TCR nucleotide sequences with IMGT/GENE-DB human TR gene sequences. Using the TCRdist pipeline, a later analysis assigned CDR3 sequences along with most-parsimonious VDJ recombination scenarios. In a later analysis, every TCR beta chain was defined by the combination of its CDR3 amino acid sequence and its V-gene family, and reads without a unique V-gene family were dropped. To address suspected cross-contamination and a sequencing artifact, a later analysis removed 450 to 700 highly shared, low-generation-probability nucleotide sequences. In a later analysis, a clonal expansion index was calculated for each public chain from normalized within-repertoire ranks of inferred template counts. In a later analysis, generation probabilities were computed with a VDJ recombination model fitted to out-of-frame rearrangements, and the resulting probabilities were checked against IGoR. In a later analysis, TCR-TCR, TCR-HLA and TCR-CMV co-occurrence was scored with hypergeometric tests, and a repertoire-size bias correction was applied to TCR pairs. In a later analysis, false discovery rates were estimated by permuting HLA or CMV assignments 20 times. In a later analysis, co-occurring TCRs were grouped using DBSCAN, and TCRdist sequence similarity was added for clustering within HLA-allele-positive subsets. Repertoires with fewer than 30,000 or more than 120,000 public chains, plus five repertoires with anomalous nucleotide sharing, were excluded from co-occurrence clustering. Sourced from immuneACCESS, this table was stored by TCRdb with only in-frame sequences that have V and J called. A share of the clones is absent; for the studies checked, an unresolved V gene accounts for under half, and the remainder has no known explanation. D and trimming come from the DNA, and the V and J calls and clone size come from that table. This sample comprises approximately 140,000 clones, roughly 80% of them detected only once. The top ten clonotypes cover approximately 3% of the sample.

The cohort consisted of 600 to 750 healthy bone marrow donors. Cohort members were all nominally healthy when sampled, although unrecorded immune exposures were likely present. The donor was CMV seronegative and belonged to the group of around 350 seronegative cohort members. A peripheral blood sample was collected from each donor, and TCR beta sequencing was performed on peripheral blood mononuclear cells. Genomic DNA extraction from the blood cell samples was performed with the Qiagen DNeasy Blood Extraction Kit. The CDR3, cysteine through phenylalanine, is 11 amino acids long. Only the CDR3 region is kept as DNA, spanning 33 bases read in frame from base 1. The germline V gene provides CDR1 SGHRS and CDR2 YFSETQ. The junction shows trimming of 7 bases on V and 11 bases on J, plus 15 bases between the germline ends. Remarks on this clone: The target of this receptor is not known. Base qualities are not recorded, but no much larger clone differs from it by a single base.

The rearrangement joined TRBV5-1 to TRBJ1-1; TRBD1 could be the D gene, as 5 bases match. Sequenced input: PBMCs. The receptor comes from a female donor in good health and CMV-seronegative. In nucleotides, the sequence is TGCGCCAGCCGCGGGGCCGAAGAGGCTTTCTTT. Its protein is CASRGAEEAFF.